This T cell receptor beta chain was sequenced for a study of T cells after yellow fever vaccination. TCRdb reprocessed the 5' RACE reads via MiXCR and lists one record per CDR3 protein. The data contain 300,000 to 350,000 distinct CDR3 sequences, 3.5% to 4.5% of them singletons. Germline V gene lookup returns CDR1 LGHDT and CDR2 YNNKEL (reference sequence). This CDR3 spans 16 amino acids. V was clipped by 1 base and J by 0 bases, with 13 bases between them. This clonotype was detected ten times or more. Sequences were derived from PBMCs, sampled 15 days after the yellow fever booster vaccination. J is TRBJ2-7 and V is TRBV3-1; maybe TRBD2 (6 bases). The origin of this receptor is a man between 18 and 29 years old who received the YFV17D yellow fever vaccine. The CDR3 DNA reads TGTGCCAGCAGCCAAGGACCGGCGGGGTTCTCCTACGAGCAGTACTTC. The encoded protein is CASSQGPAGFSYEQYF.